This T cell receptor (beta chain) was identified in a study of cytomegalovirus exposure and HLA in healthy donors. Across the study: Previous work identified roughly 110 million unique TCR beta sequences from around 200 million T cells.

Study-wide results and caveats: A later analysis showed HLA-associated TCR beta chains outstripping equally common others in clonal expansion. Sequences of the TCR beta chain were said to predict the HLA-A and HLA-B alleles of most subjects accurately. Being indistinguishable, some V segments were excluded, TRBV6-2 and TRBV6-3 among them.

In regard to this clone: The antigen is undetermined.

This PCR relied on a set of 60 Vbeta primers and 13 Jbeta primers. Clones were sequenced by immunoSEQ multiplex PCR, and TCRdb holds only the in-frame ones, with some missing. The table has a few hundred thousand clones, over 80% seen once; the top ten hold about a tenth. CDR3 length equals 13 residues. Germline-derived CDR1 and CDR2 are MDHEN and SYDVKM. This clonotype originated in a woman between 50 and 59 years old in good health and CMV-seropositive. The chain is built from TRBV28 and TRBJ2-5, with TRBD1 identical over 8 bases. The assigned J gene may be wrong: the sequence end matches TRBJ2-7 better. Sequences were obtained from PBMCs. The CDR3 DNA follows: TGTGCCAGCAGTTTGTCAGGGGGCATCGAGCAGTACTTC. Amino acid sequence: CASSLSGGIEQYF.